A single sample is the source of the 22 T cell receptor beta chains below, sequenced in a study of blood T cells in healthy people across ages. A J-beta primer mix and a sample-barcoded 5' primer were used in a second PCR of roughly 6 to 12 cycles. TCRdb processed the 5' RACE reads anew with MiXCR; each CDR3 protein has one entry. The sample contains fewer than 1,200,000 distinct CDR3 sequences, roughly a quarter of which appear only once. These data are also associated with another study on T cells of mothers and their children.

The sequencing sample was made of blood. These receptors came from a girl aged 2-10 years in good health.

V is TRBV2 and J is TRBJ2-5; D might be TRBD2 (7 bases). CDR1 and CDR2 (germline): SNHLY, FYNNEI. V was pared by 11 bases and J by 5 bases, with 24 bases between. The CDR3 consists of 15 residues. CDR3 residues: CAGQKEGGRRETQYF. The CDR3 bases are TGTGCCGGTCAAAAAGAGGGGGGGCGCCGGGAGACCCAGTACTTC.

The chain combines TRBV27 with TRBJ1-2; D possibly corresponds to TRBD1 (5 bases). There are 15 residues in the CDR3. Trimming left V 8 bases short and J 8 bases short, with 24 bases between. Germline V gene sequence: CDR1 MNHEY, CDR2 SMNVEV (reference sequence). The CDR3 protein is CASGPTGPTRGGYTF. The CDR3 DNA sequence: TGTGCCAGCGGGCCCACCGGGCCAACACGGGGCGGCTACACCTTC.

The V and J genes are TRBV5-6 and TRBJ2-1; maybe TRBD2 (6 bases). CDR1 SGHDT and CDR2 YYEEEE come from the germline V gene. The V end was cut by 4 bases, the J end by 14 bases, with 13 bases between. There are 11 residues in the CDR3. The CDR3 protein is CASSHREIEFF. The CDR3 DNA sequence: TGTGCCAGCAGCCATCGGGAGATTGAGTTCTTC.

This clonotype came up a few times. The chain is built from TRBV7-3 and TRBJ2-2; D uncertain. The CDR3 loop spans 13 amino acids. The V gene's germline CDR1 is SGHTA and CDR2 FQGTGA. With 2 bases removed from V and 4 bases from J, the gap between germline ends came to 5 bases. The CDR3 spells CASSLGFTGELFF. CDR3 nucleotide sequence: TGTGCCAGCAGCTTAGGCTTCACCGGGGAGCTGTTTTTT.

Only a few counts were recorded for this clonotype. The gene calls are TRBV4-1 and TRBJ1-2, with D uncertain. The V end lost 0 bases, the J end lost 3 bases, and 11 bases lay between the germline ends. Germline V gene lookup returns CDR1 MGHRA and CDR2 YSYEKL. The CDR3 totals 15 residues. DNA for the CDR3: TGCGCCAGCAGCCAAGAAATTAATCGGGACTATGGCTACACCTTC. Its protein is CASSQEINRDYGYTF.

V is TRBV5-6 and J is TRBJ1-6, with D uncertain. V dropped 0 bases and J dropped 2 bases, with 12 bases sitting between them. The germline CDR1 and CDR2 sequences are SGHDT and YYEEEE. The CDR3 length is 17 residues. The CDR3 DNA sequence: TGTGCCAGCAGCTTGGGGGCAGACCTGGCCTATAATTCACCCCTCCACTTT. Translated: CASSLGADLAYNSPLHF.

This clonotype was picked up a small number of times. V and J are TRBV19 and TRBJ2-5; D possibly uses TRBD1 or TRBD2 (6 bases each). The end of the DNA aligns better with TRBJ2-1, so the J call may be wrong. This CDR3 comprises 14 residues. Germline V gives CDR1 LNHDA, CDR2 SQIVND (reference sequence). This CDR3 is CASSIGGGFNEQFF. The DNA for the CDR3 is TGTGCCAGTAGTATAGGAGGGGGGTTCAATGAGCAGTTCTTC.

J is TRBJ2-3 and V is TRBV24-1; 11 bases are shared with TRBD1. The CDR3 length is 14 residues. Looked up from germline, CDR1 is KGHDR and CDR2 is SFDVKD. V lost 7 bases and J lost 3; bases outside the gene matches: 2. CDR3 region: CATRGTGGTDTQYF. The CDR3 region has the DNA TGTGCCACCAGGGGGACAGGGGGAACAGATACGCAGTATTTT.

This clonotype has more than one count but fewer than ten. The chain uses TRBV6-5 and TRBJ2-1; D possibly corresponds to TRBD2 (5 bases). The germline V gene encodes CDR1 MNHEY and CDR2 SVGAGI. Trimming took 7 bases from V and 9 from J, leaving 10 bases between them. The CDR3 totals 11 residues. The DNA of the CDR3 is TGTGCCAGCACCAACGGGGTTGAGCAGTTCTTC. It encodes CASTNGVEQFF.

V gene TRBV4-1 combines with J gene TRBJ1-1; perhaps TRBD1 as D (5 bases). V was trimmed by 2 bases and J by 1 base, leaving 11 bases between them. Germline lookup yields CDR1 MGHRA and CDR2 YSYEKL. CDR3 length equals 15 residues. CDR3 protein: CASSQLGRRNTEAFF. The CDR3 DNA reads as TGCGCCAGCAGCCAACTGGGACGGAGGAACACTGAAGCTTTCTTT.

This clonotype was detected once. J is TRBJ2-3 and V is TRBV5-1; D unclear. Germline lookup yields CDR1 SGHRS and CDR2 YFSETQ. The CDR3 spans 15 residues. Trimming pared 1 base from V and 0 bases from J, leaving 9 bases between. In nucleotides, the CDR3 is TGCGCCAGCAGCTTGACGGACCCTAGCACAGATACGCAGTATTTT. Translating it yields CASSLTDPSTDTQYF.

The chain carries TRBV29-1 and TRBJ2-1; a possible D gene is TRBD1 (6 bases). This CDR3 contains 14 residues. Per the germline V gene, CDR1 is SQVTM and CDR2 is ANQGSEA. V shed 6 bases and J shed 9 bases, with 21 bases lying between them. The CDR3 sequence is CSVATGYRSGEQFF. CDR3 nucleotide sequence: TGCAGCGTGGCGACAGGATATAGAAGCGGTGAGCAGTTCTTC.

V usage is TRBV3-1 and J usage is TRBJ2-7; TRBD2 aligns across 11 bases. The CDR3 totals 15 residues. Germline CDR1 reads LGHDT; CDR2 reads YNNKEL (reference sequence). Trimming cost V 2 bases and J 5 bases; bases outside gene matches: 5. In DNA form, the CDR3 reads TGTGCCAGCAGCCAACCTAGCGGGAGGTTCCACGAGCAGTACTTC. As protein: CASSQPSGRFHEQYF.

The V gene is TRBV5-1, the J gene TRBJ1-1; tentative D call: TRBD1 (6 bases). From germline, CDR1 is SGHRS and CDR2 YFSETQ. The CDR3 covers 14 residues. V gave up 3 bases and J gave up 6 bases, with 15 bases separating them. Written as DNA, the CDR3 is TGCGCCAGCAGCTCGGGAAGGGGGTCCTCTGAAGCTTTCTTT. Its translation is CASSSGRGSSEAFF.

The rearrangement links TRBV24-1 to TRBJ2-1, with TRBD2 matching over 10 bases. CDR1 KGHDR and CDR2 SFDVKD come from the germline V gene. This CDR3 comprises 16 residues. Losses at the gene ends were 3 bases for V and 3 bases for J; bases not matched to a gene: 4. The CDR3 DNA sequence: TGTGCCACCAGTGATCCAGCGGGGGGGAACTACAATGAGCAGTTCTTC. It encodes CATSDPAGGNYNEQFF.

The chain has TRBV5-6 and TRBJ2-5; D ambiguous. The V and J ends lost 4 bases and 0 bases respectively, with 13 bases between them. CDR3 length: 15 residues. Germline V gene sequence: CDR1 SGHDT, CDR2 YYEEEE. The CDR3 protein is CASSPTVGYQETQYF. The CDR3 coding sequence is TGTGCCAGCAGCCCGACGGTGGGGTACCAAGAGACCCAGTACTTC. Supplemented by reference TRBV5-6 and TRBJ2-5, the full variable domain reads DAGVTQSPTHLIKTRGQQVTLRCSPKSGHDTVSWYQQALGQGPQFIFQYYEEEERQRGNFPDRFSGHQFPNYSSELNVNALLLGDSALYLCASSPTVGYQETQYFGPGTRLLVL.

The CDR3 spells CASSFRDREGGNEKLFF. In DNA form, the CDR3 reads TGTGCCAGCAGTTTCCGGGACAGGGAGGGGGGTAATGAAAAACTGTTTTTT. The V gene is TRBV27, the J gene TRBJ1-4; 9 bases map to TRBD1. The V segment lost 3 bases and the J segment 4 bases; nucleotides outside the gene matches: 9. The CDR3 length is 17 residues. Germline CDR1 MNHEY, CDR2 SMNVEV (reference sequence).

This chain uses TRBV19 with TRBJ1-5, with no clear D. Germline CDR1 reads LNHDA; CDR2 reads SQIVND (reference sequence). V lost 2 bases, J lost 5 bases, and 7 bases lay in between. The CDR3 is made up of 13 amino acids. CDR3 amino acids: CASSIPNYQPQHF. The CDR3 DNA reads TGTGCCAGTAGTATACCGAACTATCAGCCCCAGCATTTT.

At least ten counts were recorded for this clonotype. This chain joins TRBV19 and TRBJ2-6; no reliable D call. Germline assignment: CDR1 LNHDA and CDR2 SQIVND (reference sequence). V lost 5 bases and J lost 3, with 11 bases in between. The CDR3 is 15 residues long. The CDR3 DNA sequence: TGTGCCAGTAGTTACTTTCGTCTTGGGGCCAACGTCCTGACTTTC. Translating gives CASSYFRLGANVLTF.

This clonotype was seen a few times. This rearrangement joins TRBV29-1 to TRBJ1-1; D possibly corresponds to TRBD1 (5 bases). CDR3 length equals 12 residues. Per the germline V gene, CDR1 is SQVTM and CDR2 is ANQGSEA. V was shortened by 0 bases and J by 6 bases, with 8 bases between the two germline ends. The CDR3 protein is CSVEDLGAEAFF. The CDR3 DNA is TGCAGCGTTGAAGATCTGGGGGCTGAAGCTTTCTTT.

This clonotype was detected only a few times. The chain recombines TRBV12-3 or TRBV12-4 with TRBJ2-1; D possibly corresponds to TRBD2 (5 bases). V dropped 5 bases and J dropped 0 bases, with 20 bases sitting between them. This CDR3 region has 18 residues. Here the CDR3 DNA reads TGTGCCAGCAGTATGAACGGGAAAGTTTCCAGCTCCTACAATGAGCAGTTCTTC. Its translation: CASSMNGKVSSSYNEQFF.

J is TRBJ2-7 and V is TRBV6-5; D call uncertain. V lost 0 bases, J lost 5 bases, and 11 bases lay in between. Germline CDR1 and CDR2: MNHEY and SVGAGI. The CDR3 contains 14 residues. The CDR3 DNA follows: TGTGCCAGCAGTTACTCGAGGACGGGTAACGAGCAGTACTTC. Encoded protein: CASSYSRTGNEQYF.